This TCR beta chain was profiled in a study of blood T cell repertoires in COVID-19. About the study: Samples taken during acute and convalescent COVID-19 were collected in the United States, Italy and Spain.

Source study methods: Estimation of nucleated cell counts relied on the amplification of reference gene primers. The data were produced by immunoSEQ multiplex PCR, yet TCRdb's version contains in-frame clones alone and is incomplete. D and trimming come from the DNA, and the V and J calls and clone size come from that table. The sample includes about 150,000 clones, approximately 83% of them seen just once. With 6 bases clipped from V and 10 bases from J, the junction kept 7 bases outside the gene matches. The CDR3 sequence is 13 residues long. CDR1 and CDR2 (germline): MDHEN, SYDVKM. Sequencing was done on a sample of peripheral blood. This TCR derives from a woman aged 60-75 years with acute or convalescent COVID-19. The rearrangement uses TRBV28 and TRBJ2-1, with 9 bases identical to TRBD1. CDR3 nucleotides: TGTGCCAGCAGGCTACAGGGGGCGGAGGAGCAGTTCTTC. This sequence encodes CASRLQGAEEQFF.